This T cell receptor (beta chain) originates from a study of blood T cells in healthy people across ages. Study-wide results and caveats: The fall in TCR beta diversity per million T cells was roughly linear with age. PBMC samples, being unsorted, prevented any conclusive comparison of naive and antigen-experienced cells.

A word on this clonotype: Antigen: not known.

CDR3 length: 15 residues. The V gene lost 2 bases and the J gene lost 4 bases, with 14 bases spanning the gap. The authors ran a second PCR of roughly 6 to 12 cycles using a sample-barcoded 5' primer and a J-beta primer mix. TCRdb reanalysed the 5' RACE reads using MiXCR and keeps one entry per CDR3 protein. The data show roughly 800,000 distinct CDR3 sequences, with 58% seen just once and around 22% held by the top ten. Healthy Caucasian individuals from Russia aged roughly 6 to 100 were enrolled as donors. Isolation yielded PBMCs, at least 7 million per sample, in every case. The gene calls are TRBV12-3 or TRBV12-4 and TRBJ1-2, with D tentatively TRBD1 (6 bases). The receptor comes from a man between 25 and 39 years old in good health. The specimen was blood. The CDR3 nucleotides are TGTGCCAGCAGTTTAAGAAGGGGGGCAGGCTATGGCTACACCTTC. Translating it yields CASSLRRGAGYGYTF.